This T cell receptor beta chain was recovered during a study of neurological immune-mediated disorders. The group of healthy controls was made up of people who were blood bank volunteers in Maryland, USA. The sorted libraries drew on about a million T cells that were CD4+ or CD8+. Ten or more counts support this clonotype. 5'RACE generated cDNA with 10-nucleotide random UMIs. Over 200 million TCR-beta sequences (from 15-18 subjects) were yielded by each sequencing run. TCRdb independently ran MiXCR on the 5' RACE reads; one entry per CDR3 protein. The sample lists fewer than 40,000 distinct CDR3 sequences, 5.5% to 7% occurring once. The receptor was derived from a woman between 50 and 59 years old in good health. The sequenced sample consisted of CD4+ T cells from blood.

The CDR3 is CASGSGQGAYNEQFF. Here the CDR3 DNA reads TGTGCTAGTGGTTCGGGACAGGGGGCTTACAATGAGCAGTTCTTC. The chain has TRBV12-5 and TRBJ2-1; the match to TRBD1 covers 12 bases. Unmatched junction bases numbered 2, after V lost 4 bases and J lost 4 bases. This CDR3 region has 15 residues. In germline, CDR1 is LGHNT, CDR2 FRNRAP.